This T cell receptor beta chain stems from a study of a mutant IDH1 vaccine in newly diagnosed glioma. Study background: Beforehand, treatment had been radiotherapy, temozolomide, or both; the majority received both.

Time point defined: week 23, last vaccination. Topical imiquimod accompanied each vaccine dose, which consisted of 300 ug of mutant IDH1 20-mer peptide. The table came from immunoSEQ multiplex PCR; TCRdb's copy has only in-frame clones and leaves some out. This sample has more than 55,000 clones; about three quarters occur once, and the top ten carry around 8.4%. Germline values: CDR1 SEHNR, CDR2 FQNEAQ (reference sequence). The CDR3 contains 15 residues. V gave up 1 base and J gave up 5 bases; unmatched junction bases: 4. On this clone itself: Its antigen is not known.

The rearrangement links TRBV7-9 to TRBJ2-2; TRBD1 agrees at 7 bases. The TCR originated in a woman between 40 and 50 years old with glioma. Some clones in this sample may be carry-over from other donors' samples. The material sequenced was PBMCs, taken from a glioma patient whose treatment included an IDH1 peptide vaccine. CDR3 nucleotides: TGTGCCAGCAGCTTAGACAGGGGCTTGACCGGGGAGCTGTTTTTT. It specifies CASSLDRGLTGELFF.